The T cell receptor beta chain described here comes from a study of graft-versus-host responses after intestinal transplantation (dated by TCRdb to the early 2020s). A note on the overall study: The transplants that recipients got were multivisceral, liver-intestinal, or isolated intestinal. Every recipient was given anti-thymocyte globulin induction, followed by around three years of maintenance tacrolimus and steroids. After intestinal transplantation, graft-versus-host and host-versus-graft alloreactive T cell clones were followed in the graft, circulation and bone marrow using bulk TCR-beta CDR3 sequencing. To identify alloreactive clones, pre-transplant mixed lymphocyte reaction products were sequenced and then compared with unstimulated pre-transplant donor and recipient T cells. The cohort enrolled about two dozen intestinal transplant recipients including one retransplant, and a few patients lacking pretransplant specimens were excluded. Donor T cell macrochimerism was defined as a peak of at least 4% donor T cells among recipient peripheral blood mononuclear cells. Rather than going through the commercial service, samples from three later patients were sequenced in-house on an Illumina MiSeq and processed with MiXCR.

The cysteine opens and the phenylalanine closes a CDR3 of 12 amino acids. The only DNA kept is the CDR3, 36 bases in frame from the first base. V drops 7 bases and J drops 4 bases, leaving 10 bases in between. Via the germline V gene, CDR1 is SNHLY and CDR2 FYNNEI. Broader findings and caveats from the paper: Conclusions were limited by the relatively low number and heterogeneity of intestinal transplant patients. GvH clones were detected in recipient bone marrow, and some of these GvH clones were observed earlier in ileal mucosa or blood, consistent with an intestinal mucosal origin. Early after transplant, peak levels of circulating GvH clones were associated with declines in HvG clones. High GvH to HvG T cell clonal ratios were observed in the allografts of patients with donor T cell macrochimerism.

Libraries were constructed by the immunoSEQ multiplex PCR assay. High-throughput TCR-beta CDR3 sequencing of genomic DNA from most patients was performed by Adaptive Biotechnologies. The paper's processing steps were these. Adaptive's ImmunoSEQ software supplied the TCR sequencing data for around 17 patients, while MiXCR and VDJtools were used to process a few other patients. Because the origin of CDR3 nucleotide sequences shared between donor and recipient could not be assigned, those sequences were removed. Alloreactive clones required at least 2-fold expansion over unstimulated cells and minimum CFSE-low frequency of 0.002% (template counts) or 0.001% (read counts). A clone was considered mappable if detected in the sequenced pre-transplant spleen, lymph node, or MLR CFSE-low populations of the donor or recipient. The cumulative frequency of alloreactive clones was calculated as a percentage of all sequences, weighted by copy number. As stored in TCRdb, this immuneACCESS dataset retains in-frame rearrangements with V and J assigned. A fraction of the clones does not appear; measured against another copy, unresolved V genes explain less than half of the discrepancy, and the remainder lacks a known reason. V, J and clone size are taken as reported in that table, and D and trimming were inferred from the DNA itself. The sample has about 29,000 clones on record, about four fifths of them singletons. The ten largest clonotypes hold approximately 2.8% of the sample.

Dithiothreitol, EDTA incubations and collagenase D digestion were used to isolate intraepithelial and lamina propria lymphocytes from graft specimens. Serial intestinal graft biopsy specimens collected up to 600 days after transplant underwent bulk TCR-beta sequencing. Worth noting for this clone: The antigen this receptor binds is unknown. No base-level quality is on record; no much larger clone is a single base apart.

The rearrangement joined TRBV2 to TRBJ1-1, and possibly TRBD1, on 5 matching bases. This TCR came from a human patient who received an intestinal transplant, so some T cells may come from the graft donor. The sample was ileum tissue, taken 98 days after intestinal transplantation. The sequenced DNA: TGTGCCAGCAAAGCAGGGAGCACTGAAGCTTTCTTT. This gives the protein CASKAGSTEAFF.